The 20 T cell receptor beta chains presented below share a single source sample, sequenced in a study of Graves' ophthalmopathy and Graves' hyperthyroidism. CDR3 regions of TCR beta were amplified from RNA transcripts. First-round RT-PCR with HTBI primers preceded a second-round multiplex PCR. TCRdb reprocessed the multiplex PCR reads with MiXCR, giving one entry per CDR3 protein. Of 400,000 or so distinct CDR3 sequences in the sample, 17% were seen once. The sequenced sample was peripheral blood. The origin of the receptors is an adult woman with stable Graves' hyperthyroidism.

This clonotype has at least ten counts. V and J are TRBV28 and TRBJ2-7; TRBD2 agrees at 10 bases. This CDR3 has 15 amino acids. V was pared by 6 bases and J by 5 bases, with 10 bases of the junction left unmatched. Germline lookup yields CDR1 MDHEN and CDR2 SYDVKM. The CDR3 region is CASSSSSGRIHEQYF. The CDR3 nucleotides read TGTGCCAGCAGCTCGTCTAGCGGGAGAATTCACGAGCAGTACTTC.

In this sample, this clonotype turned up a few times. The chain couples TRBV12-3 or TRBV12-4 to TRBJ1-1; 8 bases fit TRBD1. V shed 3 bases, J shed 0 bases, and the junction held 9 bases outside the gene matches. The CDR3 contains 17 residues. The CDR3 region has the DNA TGTGCCAGCAGTTTCGGGCAGACAGGGGAAATGAACACTGAAGCTTTCTTT. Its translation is CASSFGQTGEMNTEAFF.

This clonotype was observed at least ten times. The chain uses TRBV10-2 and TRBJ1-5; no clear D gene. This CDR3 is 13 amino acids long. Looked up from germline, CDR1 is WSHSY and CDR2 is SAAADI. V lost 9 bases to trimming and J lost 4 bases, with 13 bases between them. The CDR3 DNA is TGCGCCAGTTTCGGGGATGTGAATCAGCCCCAGCATTTT. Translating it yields CASFGDVNQPQHF.

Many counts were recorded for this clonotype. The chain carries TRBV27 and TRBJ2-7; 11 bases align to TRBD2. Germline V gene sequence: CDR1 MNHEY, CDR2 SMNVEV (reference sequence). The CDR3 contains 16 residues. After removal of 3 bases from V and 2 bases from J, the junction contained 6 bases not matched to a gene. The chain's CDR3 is CASSFLAGGPTYEQYF. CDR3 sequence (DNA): TGTGCCAGCAGTTTCCTAGCGGGAGGCCCCACCTACGAGCAGTACTTC.

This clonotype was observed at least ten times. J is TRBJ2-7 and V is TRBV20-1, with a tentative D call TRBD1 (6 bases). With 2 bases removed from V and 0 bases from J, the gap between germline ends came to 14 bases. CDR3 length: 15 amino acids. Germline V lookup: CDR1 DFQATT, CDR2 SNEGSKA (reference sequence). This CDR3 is CSARNPGVNSYEQYF. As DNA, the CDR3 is TGCAGTGCTAGAAATCCAGGGGTTAACTCCTACGAGCAGTACTTC.

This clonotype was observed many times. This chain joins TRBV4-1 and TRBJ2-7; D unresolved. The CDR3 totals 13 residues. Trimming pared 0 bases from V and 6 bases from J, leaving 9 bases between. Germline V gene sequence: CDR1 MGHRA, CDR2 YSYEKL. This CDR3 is CASSQDGLVEQYF. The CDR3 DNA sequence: TGCGCCAGCAGCCAAGATGGTCTAGTCGAGCAGTACTTC.

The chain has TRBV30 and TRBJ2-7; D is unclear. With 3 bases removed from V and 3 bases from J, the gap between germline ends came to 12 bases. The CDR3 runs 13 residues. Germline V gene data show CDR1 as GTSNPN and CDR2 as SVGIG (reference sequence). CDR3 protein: CAWSVASIYEQYF. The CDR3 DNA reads TGTGCCTGGAGCGTAGCAAGTATCTACGAGCAGTACTTC.

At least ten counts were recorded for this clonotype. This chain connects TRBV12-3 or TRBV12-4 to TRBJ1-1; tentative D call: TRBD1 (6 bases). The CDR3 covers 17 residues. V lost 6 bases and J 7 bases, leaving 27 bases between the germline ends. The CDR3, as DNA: TGTGCCAGCAGATCCCTCCCCGGAAAGAGGGGGGACCTTGAAGCTTTCTTT. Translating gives CASRSLPGKRGDLEAFF.

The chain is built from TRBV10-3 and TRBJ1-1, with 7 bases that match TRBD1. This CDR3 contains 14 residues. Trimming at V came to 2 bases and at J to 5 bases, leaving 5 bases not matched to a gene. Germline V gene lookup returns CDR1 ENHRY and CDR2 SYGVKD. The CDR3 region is CAISEPQGGTEAFF. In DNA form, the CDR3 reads TGTGCCATCAGTGAGCCTCAGGGGGGGACTGAAGCTTTCTTT.

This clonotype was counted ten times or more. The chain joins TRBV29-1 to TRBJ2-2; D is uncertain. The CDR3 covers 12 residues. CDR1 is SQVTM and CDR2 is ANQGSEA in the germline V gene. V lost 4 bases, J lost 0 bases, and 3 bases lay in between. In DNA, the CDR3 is TGCAGCGTTGGTACGAACACCGGGGAGCTGTTTTTT. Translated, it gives CSVGTNTGELFF.

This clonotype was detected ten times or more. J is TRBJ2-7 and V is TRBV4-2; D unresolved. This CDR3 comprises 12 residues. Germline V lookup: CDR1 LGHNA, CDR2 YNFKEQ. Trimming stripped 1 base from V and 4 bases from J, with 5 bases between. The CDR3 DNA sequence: TGTGCCAGCAGCCAAGGCCGATACGAGCAGTACTTC. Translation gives CASSQGRYEQYF.

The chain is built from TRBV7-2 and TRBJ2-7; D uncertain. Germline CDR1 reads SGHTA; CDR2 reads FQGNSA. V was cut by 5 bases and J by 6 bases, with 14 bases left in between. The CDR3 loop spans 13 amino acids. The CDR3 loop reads CASSLELPVEQYF. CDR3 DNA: TGTGCCAGCAGCCTCGAGTTGCCGGTCGAGCAGTACTTC.

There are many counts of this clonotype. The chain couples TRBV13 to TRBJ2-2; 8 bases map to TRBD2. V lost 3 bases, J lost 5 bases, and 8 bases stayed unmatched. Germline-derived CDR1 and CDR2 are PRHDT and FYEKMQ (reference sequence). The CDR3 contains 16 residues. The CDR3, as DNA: TGTGCCAGCAGCTTTTTGGCGGGAGGAGAGACCGGGGAGCTGTTTTTT. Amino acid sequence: CASSFLAGGETGELFF.

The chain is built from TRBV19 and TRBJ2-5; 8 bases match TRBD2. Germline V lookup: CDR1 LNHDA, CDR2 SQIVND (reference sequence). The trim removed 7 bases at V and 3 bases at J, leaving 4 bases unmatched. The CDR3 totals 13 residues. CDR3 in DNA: TGTGCCAGTACCCGGGAGGGGGAAGAGACCCAGTACTTC. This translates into CASTREGEETQYF.

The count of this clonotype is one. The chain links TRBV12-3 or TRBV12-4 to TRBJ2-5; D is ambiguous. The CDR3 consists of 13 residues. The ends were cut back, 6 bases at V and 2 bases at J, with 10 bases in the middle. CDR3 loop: CASSRWGQETQYF. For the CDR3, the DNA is TGTGCCAGCAGCCGGTGGGGTCAAGAGACCCAGTACTTC.

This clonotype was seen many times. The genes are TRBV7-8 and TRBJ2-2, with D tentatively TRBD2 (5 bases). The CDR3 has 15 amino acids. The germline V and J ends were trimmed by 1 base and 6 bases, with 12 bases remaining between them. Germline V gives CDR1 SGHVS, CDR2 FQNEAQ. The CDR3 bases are TGTGCCAGCAGCTTAGTACGTGCTAGCTCCGGGGAGCTGTTTTTT. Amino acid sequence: CASSLVRASSGELFF. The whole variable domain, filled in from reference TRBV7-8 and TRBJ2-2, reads GAGVSQSPRYKVAKRGQDVALRCDPISGHVSLFWYQQALGQGPEFLTYFQNEAQLDKSGLPSDRFFAERPEGSVSTLKIQRTQQEDSAVYLCASSLVRASSGELFFGEGSRLTVL.

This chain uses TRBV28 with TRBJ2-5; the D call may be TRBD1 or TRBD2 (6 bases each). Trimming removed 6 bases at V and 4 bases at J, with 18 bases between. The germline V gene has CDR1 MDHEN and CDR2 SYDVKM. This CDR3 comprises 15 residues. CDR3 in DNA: TGTGCCAGCAGAGGTTTTGGGGGGACATTAGAGACCCAGTACTTC. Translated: CASRGFGGTLETQYF.

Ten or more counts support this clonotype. The CDR3 loop reads CASSVGQGLYNSPLHF. CDR3 sequence (DNA): TGTGCCAGCAGCGTGGGACAGGGACTTTATAATTCACCCCTCCACTTT. V gene TRBV11-2 combines with J gene TRBJ1-6; 9 bases are shared with TRBD1. The V segment lost 5 bases and the J segment 4 bases; nucleotides outside the gene matches: 6. Germline CDR1 reads SGHAT; CDR2 reads FQNNGV. This CDR3 is 16 amino acids long.

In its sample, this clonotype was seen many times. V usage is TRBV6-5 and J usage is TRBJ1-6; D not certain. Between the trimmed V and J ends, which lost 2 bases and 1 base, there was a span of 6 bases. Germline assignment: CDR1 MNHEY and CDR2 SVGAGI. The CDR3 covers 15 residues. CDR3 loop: CASSYSKSYNSPLHF. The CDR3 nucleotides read TGTGCCAGCAGTTACAGCAAATCCTATAATTCACCCCTCCACTTT.

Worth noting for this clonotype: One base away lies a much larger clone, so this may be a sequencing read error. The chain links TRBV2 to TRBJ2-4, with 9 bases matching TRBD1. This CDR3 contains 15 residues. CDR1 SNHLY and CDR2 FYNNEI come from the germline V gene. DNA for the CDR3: TGTGCCAGCAGTCAGGACAGGGGAAGGGGAAACATTCAGTGCTTC. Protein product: CASSQDRGRGNIQCF.